This passage covers 31 T cell receptor beta chains from one sample sequenced in a study of blood T cells in healthy people across ages. Together with a sample-barcoded 5' primer, a J-beta primer mix was included in a second PCR lasting about 7 to 12 cycles. MiXCR was run by TCRdb on the 5' RACE reads, yielding one entry per CDR3 protein. The sample holds about 620,000 distinct CDR3 sequences, about 51% seen once. Source material: blood. The receptors were sampled from a woman older than 75 in good health.

The chain has TRBV12-3 or TRBV12-4 and TRBJ2-5; TRBD1 or TRBD2 may be the D gene (5 bases each). Trimming pared 5 bases from V and 11 bases from J, leaving 12 bases between. The CDR3 covers 11 residues. The CDR3 sequence is CASSGTEEQYF. Here the CDR3 DNA reads TGTGCCAGCAGTGGGACGGAGGAGCAGTACTTC.

In regard to this clonotype: A clone one base away is much larger, so this may be a read error. The chain carries TRBV5-1 and TRBJ2-1, with TRBD1 matching 8 bases. This CDR3 has 13 residues. J gave up 10 bases and V 5 bases, and 8 bases lay outside the gene matches. The germline V gene encodes CDR1 SGHRS and CDR2 YFSETQ. This chain's CDR3 is CASSSGGSYEQFF. In nucleotides, the CDR3 is TGCGCCAGCAGTTCAGGGGGCTCCTACGAGCAGTTCTTC.

This clonotype was seen a single time. This chain links TRBV6-1 with TRBJ1-5, with D maybe TRBD1 (5 bases). In germline, CDR1 is MNHNS, CDR2 SASEGT. The CDR3 has 13 residues. V dropped 8 bases and J dropped 6 bases, with 14 bases sitting between them. For the CDR3, the DNA is TGTGCCAGCCGGGGCGGGTCGGGTCAGCCCCAGCATTTT. The encoded protein is CASRGGSGQPQHF.

This clonotype was recorded at least ten times. A single base separates this from a much larger clone, so it may be a read error. DNA for the CDR3: TGTGCCAGCAGTGGGGGACTAGCGGGCCCCAATGAGCAGTACTTC. Translation: CASSGGLAGPNEQYF. J is TRBJ2-5 and V is TRBV25-1; 12 nucleotides align to TRBD2. Germline CDR1 and CDR2: MGHDK and SYGVNS. Unmatched junction bases numbered 11, after V lost 4 bases and J lost 11 bases. This CDR3 has 15 residues.

This chain links TRBV6-1 with TRBJ2-6; D possibly corresponds to TRBD1 (6 bases). The CDR3 consists of 15 residues. Germline V CDR1 and CDR2: MNHNS, SASEGT. The V and J ends lost 0 bases and 3 bases respectively, with 6 bases between them. The CDR3 is CASSEAGGGANVLTF. The CDR3 nucleotides are TGTGCCAGCAGTGAAGCAGGGGGTGGGGCCAACGTCCTGACTTTC.

The count of this clonotype is one. V usage is TRBV5-1 and J usage is TRBJ2-2; tentatively, D is TRBD1 (6 bases). From germline, CDR1 is SGHRS and CDR2 YFSETQ. The CDR3 is 15 residues long. V was cut by 6 bases and J by 0 bases, with 12 bases left in between. The CDR3 is CASTQTGANTGELFF. Written as DNA, the CDR3 is TGCGCCAGCACCCAGACAGGAGCGAACACCGGGGAGCTGTTTTTT.

This rearrangement joins TRBV7-8 to TRBJ2-5; D unresolved. Between the trimmed V and J ends, which lost 4 bases and 7 bases, there was a span of 13 bases. CDR3 length equals 13 residues. Per germline, CDR1 SGHVS and CDR2 FQNEAQ. CDR3: CASSSGPSGTQYF. The CDR3 bases are TGTGCCAGCAGCTCCGGCCCTAGTGGGACCCAGTACTTC.

The chain has TRBV29-1 and TRBJ2-6; weak D call: TRBD1 (6 bases). The germline CDR1 and CDR2 sequences are SQVTM and ANQGSEA. The CDR3 sequence is 16 residues long. Deletions cut 2 bases from V and 0 bases from J, with 11 bases between. CDR3 nucleotide sequence: TGCAGCGTTGAATTATGGGGGCTCTCTGGGGCCAACGTCCTGACTTTC. It yields the protein CSVELWGLSGANVLTF.

The chain couples TRBV18 to TRBJ2-3; 7 bases are shared with TRBD1. CDR1 KGHSH and CDR2 LQKENI come from the germline V gene. J gave up 2 bases and V 5 bases, and 10 bases lay outside the gene matches. The CDR3 loop spans 16 amino acids. CDR3 coding DNA: TGTGCCAGCTCATCTCTAGGACAGGAGAACACAGATACGCAGTATTTT. It encodes CASSSLGQENTDTQYF.

The chain employs TRBV9 and TRBJ2-3; TRBD2 aligns across 12 bases. The CDR3 is 16 residues long. J was trimmed by 4 bases and V by 4 bases; bases with no gene match: 7. Germline V CDR1 and CDR2: SGDLS, YYNGEE. The CDR3 loop reads CASSPRTSGVADTQYF. CDR3 coding DNA: TGTGCCAGCAGCCCCCGGACTAGCGGGGTTGCAGATACGCAGTATTTT.

For this clonotype: A junction end diverges from the germline sequence, so it may reflect a read error. The chain employs TRBV7-2 and TRBJ2-7; possible D gene TRBD2, 7 bases. Germline loops: CDR1 SGHTA, CDR2 FQGNSA. The CDR3 is 15 residues long. Here the CDR3 reads CAGSLQGGSLDEQYF. In DNA, the CDR3 is TGTGCCGGCAGCTTACAGGGAGGGAGCCTCGACGAGCAGTACTTC.

The chain recombines TRBV4-1 with TRBJ1-2; 7 bases align to TRBD1. The CDR3 spans 15 residues. The V gene's germline CDR1 is MGHRA and CDR2 YSYEKL. J lost 1 base, V lost 0 bases, and 2 bases had no gene match. The CDR3 DNA is TGCGCCAGCAGCCAAGATGGACAGGTTAACTATGGCTACACCTTC. Protein product: CASSQDGQVNYGYTF.

The genes are TRBV14 and TRBJ2-3, with D unclear. CDR3 length: 13 residues. Germline V gives CDR1 SGHDN, CDR2 FVKESK. Trimming pared 0 bases from V and 0 bases from J, leaving 1 base between. CDR3 DNA sequence: TGTGCCAGCAGCCAAGATAGCACAGATACGCAGTATTTT. Translation gives CASSQDSTDTQYF. Full variable domain (missing parts from reference TRBV14 and TRBJ2-3): EAGVTQFPSHSVIEKGQTVTLRCDPISGHDNLYWYRRVMGKEIKFLLHFVKESKQDESGMPNNRFLAERTGGTYSTLKVQPAELEDSGVYFCASSQDSTDTQYFGPGTRLTVL.

This clonotype was seen a single time. The V gene is TRBV12-3 or TRBV12-4, the J gene TRBJ2-4; 10 positions match TRBD1. Near its end, the DNA agrees better with TRBJ2-7, so the J call may be wrong. This CDR3 is built from 15 residues. CDR3 nucleotide sequence: TGTGCCAGCAGTCCTGGGGGACAGGGGACGTACGAGCAGTACTTC. Residues: CASSPGGQGTYEQYF.

The V gene is TRBV7-2, the J gene TRBJ2-4, with TRBD2 as a possible D gene (5 bases). The CDR3 contains 13 residues. Trimming removed 5 bases at V and 7 bases at J, with 12 bases between. CDR1 is SGHTA, CDR2 FQGNSA, per germline. CDR3 in amino acids: CASSGPEVNIQYF. Written as DNA, the CDR3 is TGTGCCAGCAGCGGTCCGGAGGTCAACATTCAGTACTTC.

The CDR3 protein is CASSTGLKGRNEQFF. CDR3 DNA: TGTGCCAGCAGCACGGGACTTAAGGGGAGAAATGAGCAGTTCTTC. This rearrangement joins TRBV3-1 to TRBJ2-1, with D maybe TRBD2 (6 bases). This CDR3 has 15 residues. The V and J ends lost 5 bases and 7 bases respectively, with 18 bases between them. Germline V lookup: CDR1 LGHDT, CDR2 YNNKEL (reference sequence).

The CDR3 loop reads CAIRAALAASYEQFF. The CDR3 nucleotides read TGTGCCATCAGAGCCGCACTAGCGGCATCCTACGAGCAGTTCTTC. This chain connects TRBV10-3 to TRBJ2-1; 8 bases are a match to TRBD2. The CDR3 is made up of 15 amino acids. V shed 6 bases and J 10 bases; nucleotides not matched to a gene: 14. From germline, CDR1 is ENHRY and CDR2 SYGVKD.

The V gene is TRBV7-9, the J gene TRBJ2-4, with unresolved D. Germline V gene data show CDR1 as SEHNR and CDR2 as FQNEAQ (reference sequence). This CDR3 region has 15 residues. Trimming cost V 3 bases and J 13 bases, with 22 bases left between them. In DNA, the CDR3 is TGTGCCAGCAGCTTCGATGACTGGTTCAGGCATGAGCAGTACTTC. Translation gives CASSFDDWFRHEQYF.

The V gene is TRBV20-1, the J gene TRBJ2-1; 8 bases are a match to TRBD2. V was clipped by 3 bases and J by 2 bases; unmatched bases: 6. CDR1 DFQATT and CDR2 SNEGSKA come from the germline V gene (reference sequence). CDR3 size: 15 residues. The CDR3, as DNA: TGCAGTGCTAGCTCCCCGGGACTAGCCTACAATGAGCAGTTCTTC. This translates into CSASSPGLAYNEQFF.

This sequence joins TRBV12-3 or TRBV12-4 and TRBJ2-2; D is unclear. This CDR3 is 16 amino acids long. V was trimmed by 1 base and J by 1 base, leaving 10 bases between them. The CDR3 DNA reads as TGTGCCAGCAGTTTAGGTACTGGTCAGAACACCGGGGAGCTGTTTTTT. Protein: CASSLGTGQNTGELFF.

The rearrangement links TRBV20-1 to TRBJ2-7, with D possibly matching TRBD1 (6 bases). The CDR3 runs 16 residues. V was trimmed by 6 bases and J by 2 bases, leaving 23 bases between them. CDR1 DFQATT and CDR2 SNEGSKA come from the germline V gene (reference sequence). The CDR3 DNA is TGCAGTGCACAGGGTGGAGTCGGTGTCCCTCCCTACGAGCAGTACTTC. Encoded protein: CSAQGGVGVPPYEQYF.

This clonotype was recorded many times. The chain carries TRBV27 and TRBJ2-7, with D perhaps being TRBD1 or TRBD2 (5 bases each). The germline V gene has CDR1 MNHEY and CDR2 SMNVEV (reference sequence). The CDR3 covers 13 residues. V lost 3 bases and J 6 bases, leaving 12 bases between the germline ends. CDR3 bases: TGTGCCAGCAGTTTCCCTGACAGCGGCGAGCAGTACTTC. It specifies CASSFPDSGEQYF.

The chain has TRBV2 and TRBJ2-1; 11 bases match TRBD2. CDR1 SNHLY and CDR2 FYNNEI come from the germline V gene. The CDR3 is made up of 15 amino acids. J was trimmed by 4 bases and V by 4 bases; bases with no gene match: 3. The CDR3 DNA sequence: TGTGCCAGCAGTGGGACTAGCGGGTGGTACAATGAGCAGTTCTTC. Encoded protein: CASSGTSGWYNEQFF.

Points on this clonotype: A much bigger clone sits one base away, suggesting this may be a read error. The V and J genes are TRBV4-2 and TRBJ2-3; D gene uncertain. Germline V lookup: CDR1 LGHNA, CDR2 YNFKEQ. CDR3 length: 14 residues. Trimming stripped 4 bases from V and 8 bases from J, with 16 bases between. CDR3 sequence reads: CASSRDSPFTTQYF. In nucleotides, the CDR3 is TGTGCCAGCAGCCGAGATTCCCCCTTCACTACGCAGTATTTT.

This clonotype was recorded many times. This chain uses TRBV29-1 with TRBJ2-5; unclear D gene. This CDR3 contains 12 residues. Trimming shortened V by 2 bases and J by 5 bases, and 9 bases separated the two germline ends. From germline, CDR1 is SQVTM and CDR2 ANQGSEA. CDR3 region: CSVERGDETQYF. The CDR3 DNA reads as TGCAGCGTTGAACGAGGTGACGAGACCCAGTACTTC.

This clonotype came up many times. This chain uses TRBV12-3 or TRBV12-4 with TRBJ2-1, with 10 nucleotides matching TRBD2. The J segment lost 7 bases and the V segment lost 6 bases, leaving 9 bases of the junction unmatched. This CDR3 contains 15 residues. The CDR3 DNA reads as TGTGCCAGCAGCATTTCGCTAGCGGGGGTAAATGAGCAGTTCTTC. It specifies CASSISLAGVNEQFF.

The chain uses TRBV12-3 or TRBV12-4 and TRBJ2-4; 7 bases agree with TRBD1. The J call is in doubt because the DNA end fits TRBJ2-7 better. The CDR3 extends over 13 amino acids. CDR3 protein: CASSFGTVLEQYF. The CDR3 DNA reads as TGTGCCAGCAGTTTCGGGACAGTGCTCGAGCAGTACTTC.

The DNA for the CDR3 is TGCAGTGCTAAGGGACTAGCGGGAGACACAGATACGCAGTATTTT. It specifies CSAKGLAGDTDTQYF. This chain connects TRBV20-1 to TRBJ2-3; TRBD2 matches 14 bases. With 4 bases clipped from V and 2 bases from J, the junction kept 2 bases outside the gene matches. The CDR3 loop spans 15 amino acids. CDR1 and CDR2 (germline): DFQATT, SNEGSKA (reference sequence).

This clonotype was seen ten or more times. The CDR3 sequence is CASSVASDHSYEQYF. As DNA, the CDR3 is TGTGCCAGCAGCGTAGCCAGCGATCACTCCTACGAGCAGTACTTC. This chain links TRBV9 with TRBJ2-7, with D unresolved. The CDR3 is made up of 15 amino acids. The V end was cut by 0 bases, the J end by 0 bases, with 10 bases between. The germline CDR1 and CDR2 sequences are SGDLS and YYNGEE.

The table lists this clonotype with a few counts. The chain has TRBV27 and TRBJ2-5; D may be TRBD1 (7 bases). The V end was cut by 6 bases, the J end by 5 bases, with 16 bases between. Per the germline V gene, CDR1 is MNHEY and CDR2 is SMNVEV (reference sequence). The CDR3 covers 14 residues. The CDR3 loop is CASRRPGGSETQYF. The CDR3 DNA reads TGTGCCAGCAGACGCCCAGGGGGGTCGGAGACCCAGTACTTC.

This clonotype appeared a few times. The junction does not match germline at one end; this may be a read error. The chain is built from TRBV9 and TRBJ2-3; D may be TRBD1 or TRBD2 (5 bases each). Germline CDR1 reads SGDLS; CDR2 reads YYNGEE. This CDR3 comprises 12 residues. CDR3 in DNA: TGTGCCGGCAGCGGACATGCCGATACGCAGTATTTT. Its protein is CAGSGHADTQYF.